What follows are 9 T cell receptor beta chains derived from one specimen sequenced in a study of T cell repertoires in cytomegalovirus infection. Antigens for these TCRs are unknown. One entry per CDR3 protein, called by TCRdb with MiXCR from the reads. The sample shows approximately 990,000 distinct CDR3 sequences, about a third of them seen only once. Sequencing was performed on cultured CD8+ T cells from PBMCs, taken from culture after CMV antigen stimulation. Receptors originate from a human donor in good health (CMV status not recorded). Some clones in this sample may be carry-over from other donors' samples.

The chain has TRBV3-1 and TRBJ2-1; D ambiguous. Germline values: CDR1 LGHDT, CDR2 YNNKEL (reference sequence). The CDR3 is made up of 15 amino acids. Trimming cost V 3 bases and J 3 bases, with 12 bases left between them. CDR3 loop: CASSQLEPIYNEQFF. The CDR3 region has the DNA TGTGCCAGCAGCCAGCTGGAGCCGATCTACAATGAGCAGTTCTTC.

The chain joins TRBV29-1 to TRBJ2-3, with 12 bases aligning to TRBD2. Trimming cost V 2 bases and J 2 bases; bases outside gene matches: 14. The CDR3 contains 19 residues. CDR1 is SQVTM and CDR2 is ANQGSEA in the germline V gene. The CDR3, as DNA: TGCAGCGTTGAACTCGTACTAGCGGGGGGCCTCCTAAACACAGATACGCAGTATTTT. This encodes CSVELVLAGGLLNTDTQYF.

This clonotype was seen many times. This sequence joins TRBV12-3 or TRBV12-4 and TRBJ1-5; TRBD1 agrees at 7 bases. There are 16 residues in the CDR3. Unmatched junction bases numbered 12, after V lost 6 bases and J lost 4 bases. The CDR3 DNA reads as TGTGCCAGCAGCCCTACAGGGGTTGGAGAGAATCAGCCCCAGCATTTT. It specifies CASSPTGVGENQPQHF.

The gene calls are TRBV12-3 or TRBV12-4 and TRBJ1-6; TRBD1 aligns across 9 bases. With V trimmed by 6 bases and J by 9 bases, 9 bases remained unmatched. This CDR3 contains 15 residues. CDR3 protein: CASRGTGSLGSPLHF. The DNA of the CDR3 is TGTGCCAGCAGGGGGACAGGGTCCCTTGGTTCACCCCTCCACTTT.

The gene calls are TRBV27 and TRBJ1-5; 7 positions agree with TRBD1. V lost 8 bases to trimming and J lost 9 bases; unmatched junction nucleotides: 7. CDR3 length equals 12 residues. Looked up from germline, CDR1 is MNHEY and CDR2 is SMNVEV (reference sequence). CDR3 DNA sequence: TGTGCCAGCGGCAGGGGGAGCTGGCCCCAGCATTTT. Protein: CASGRGSWPQHF.

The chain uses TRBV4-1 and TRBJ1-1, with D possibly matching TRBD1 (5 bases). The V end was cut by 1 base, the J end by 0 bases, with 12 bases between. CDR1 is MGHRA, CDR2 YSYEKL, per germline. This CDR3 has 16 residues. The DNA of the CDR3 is TGCGCCAGCAGCCAAGTCTTGAACAGGATGAACACTGAAGCTTTCTTT. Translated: CASSQVLNRMNTEAFF.

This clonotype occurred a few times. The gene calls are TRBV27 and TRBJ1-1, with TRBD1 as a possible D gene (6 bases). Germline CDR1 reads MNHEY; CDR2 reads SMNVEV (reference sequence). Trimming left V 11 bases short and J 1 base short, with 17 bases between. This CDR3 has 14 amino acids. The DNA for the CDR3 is TGTGCCTGCTCCCAGGGGAACAGGAACACTGAAGCTTTCTTT. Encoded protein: CACSQGNRNTEAFF.

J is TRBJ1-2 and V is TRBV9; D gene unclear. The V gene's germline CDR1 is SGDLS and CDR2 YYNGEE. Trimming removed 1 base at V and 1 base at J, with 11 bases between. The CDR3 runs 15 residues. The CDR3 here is CASSVMGWRNYGYTF. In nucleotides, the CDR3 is TGTGCCAGCAGCGTAATGGGATGGCGTAACTATGGCTACACCTTC.

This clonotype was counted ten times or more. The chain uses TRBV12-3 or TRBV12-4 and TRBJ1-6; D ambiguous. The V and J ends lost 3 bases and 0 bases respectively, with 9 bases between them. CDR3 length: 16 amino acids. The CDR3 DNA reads TGTGCCAGCAGTTTGGGGATCGGCTCCTATAATTCACCCCTCCACTTT. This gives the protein CASSLGIGSYNSPLHF.